The 16 T cell receptor beta chains presented below share a single source sample, sequenced in a study of blood T cell repertoires in COVID-19. TCRdb's table, derived via immunoSEQ multiplex PCR, lists solely in-frame clones and lacks some. The data hold roughly 200,000 clones, with roughly 85% observed a single time. The sample was PBMCs or T cells enriched from blood (not recorded which). The receptors shown here come from a man in his forties or fifties who had recovered from COVID-19.

The V and J genes are TRBV18 and TRBJ2-2; 7 nucleotides match TRBD1. The J segment lost 8 bases and the V segment lost 6 bases, leaving 9 bases of the junction unmatched. The CDR3 spans 14 residues. CDR1 and CDR2 from the germline V gene are KGHSH and LQKENI. CDR3 coding DNA: TGTGCCAGCTCCCCCGGGACAGCAAATGGGGAGCTGTTTTTT. This encodes CASSPGTANGELFF.

This sequence joins TRBV3-1 (or the pseudogene TRBV3-2) and TRBJ2-7; 7 nucleotides align to TRBD2. Germline V gives CDR1 LGHDT, CDR2 YNNKEL (reference sequence). The V and J ends lost 4 bases and 0 bases, in that order; junction bases with no gene match: 3. The CDR3 length is 14 residues. CDR3 in DNA: TGTGCCAGCAGCCGGCGGACTAGCTCCTACGAGCAGTACTTC. Its translation: CASSRRTSSYEQYF.

This clone appeared a single time. The V and J genes are TRBV24-1 and TRBJ1-2; no definite D call. Germline V lookup: CDR1 KGHDR, CDR2 SFDVKD. Trimming pared 0 bases from V and 2 bases from J, leaving 6 bases between. The CDR3 has 14 amino acids. The CDR3 is CATSDLGRNYGYTF. The CDR3 DNA reads as TGTGCCACCAGTGATTTGGGGAGGAACTATGGCTACACCTTC.

This clone was counted a single time. This sequence joins TRBV7-8 and TRBJ2-1; possible D gene TRBD1, 6 bases. There are 13 residues in the CDR3. V lost 5 bases to trimming and J lost 7 bases, with 12 bases between them. From germline, CDR1 is SGHVS and CDR2 FQNEAQ. This chain's CDR3 is CASSVDRANEQFF. The CDR3 DNA sequence: TGTGCCAGCAGCGTGGACAGAGCGAATGAGCAGTTCTTC.

The rearrangement joins TRBV11-3 to TRBJ2-5; 15 bases agree with TRBD2. Germline V lookup: CDR1 SGHNT, CDR2 YENEEA. The length of the CDR3 is 16 residues. Trimming at V came to 6 bases and at J to 2 bases, leaving 4 bases not matched to a gene. The CDR3 loop is CASSPGLAGGQETQYF. The CDR3 DNA is TGTGCCAGCAGTCCCGGACTAGCGGGAGGGCAAGAGACCCAGTACTTC.

The chain carries TRBV11-2 and TRBJ2-1; 7 bases align to TRBD2. V lost 5 bases to trimming and J lost 8 bases; unmatched junction nucleotides: 21. The CDR3 totals 18 residues. Germline values: CDR1 SGHAT, CDR2 FQNNGV. CDR3 protein: CASSTVVRRERSPDEQFF. Written as DNA, the CDR3 is TGTGCCAGCAGCACAGTGGTACGGCGGGAGAGGTCGCCCGATGAGCAGTTCTTC.

The chain has TRBV21-1 and TRBJ2-1; the tabulated D call, TRBD2, remains unverified against the DNA. TRBV21-1 is a pseudogene locus. This CDR3 spans 22 amino acids. The CDR3 protein is CASSKRSRDRRTSGSSYNEQFF. DNA for the CDR3: TGTGCCAGCAGCAAAAGGAGCCGGGACAGGAGAACTAGCGGGAGCTCCTACAATGAGCAGTTCTTC.

The count of this clone is one. V is TRBV19 and J is TRBJ1-5; D is unresolved. The germline V gene has CDR1 LNHDA and CDR2 SQIVND (reference sequence). This CDR3 contains 14 residues. V dropped 5 bases and J dropped 0 bases, with 8 bases sitting between them. CDR3 bases: TGTGCCAGTAGTGATGGGCATAGCAATCAGCCCCAGCATTTT. Amino acids: CASSDGHSNQPQHF. Based on the CDR3 plus reference TRBV19 and TRBJ1-5, the full variable domain is DGGITQSPKYLFRKEGQNVTLSCEQNLNHDAMYWYRQDPGQGLRLIYYSQIVNDFQKGDIAEGYSVSREKKESFPLTVTSAQKNPTAFYLCASSDGHSNQPQHFGDGTRLSIL.

The chain combines TRBV5-4 with TRBJ2-7; TRBD2 might be the D (5 bases). Germline lookup yields CDR1 SGHNT and CDR2 YYREEE (reference sequence). The CDR3 extends over 15 amino acids. With 1 base removed from V and 2 bases from J, the gap between germline ends came to 13 bases. The CDR3 DNA reads TGTGCCAGCAGCTTGCGAGGGTCTGAAACCTACGAGCAGTACTTC. Protein: CASSLRGSETYEQYF.

CDR3 nucleotides: TGTGCCATCAGTGAGTCAGAGAACGAGCAGTACTTC. Translation: CAISESENEQYF. This chain connects TRBV10-3 to TRBJ2-7; no definite D call. Germline CDR1 reads ENHRY; CDR2 reads SYGVKD. This CDR3 has 12 amino acids. The V end was cut by 0 bases, the J end by 5 bases, with 5 bases between.

This clone was seen a handful of times. The V and J genes are TRBV18 and TRBJ1-3; no clear D gene. The germline V gene encodes CDR1 KGHSH and CDR2 LQKENI. The CDR3 has 15 residues. Trimming stripped 3 bases from V and 4 bases from J, with 13 bases between. As DNA, the CDR3 is TGTGCCAGCTCACCCCGGTCGGAGGGAGGAAACACCATATATTTT. It specifies CASSPRSEGGNTIYF.

This rearrangement joins TRBV7-9 to TRBJ2-7, with TRBD2 as a possible D gene (5 bases). Trimming cost V 5 bases and J 6 bases, with 14 bases left between them. This CDR3 has 13 residues. The germline CDR1 and CDR2 sequences are SEHNR and FQNEAQ (reference sequence). The DNA of the CDR3 is TGTGCCAGCAGCACGACGGGATCGCGCGAGCAGTACTTC. Translating it yields CASSTTGSREQYF.

This clone showed up many times. The gene calls are TRBV24-1 and TRBJ2-7; no reliable D call. The CDR3 consists of 14 residues. CDR1 is KGHDR, CDR2 SFDVKD, per germline. Between the trimmed V and J ends, which lost 4 bases and 1 base, there was a span of 10 bases. The CDR3 DNA reads TGTGCCACCAGTGACCACGGTAGTTCCTACGAGCAGTACTTC. This sequence encodes CATSDHGSSYEQYF.

The V and J genes are TRBV15 and TRBJ2-3; D is unclear. Per the germline V gene, CDR1 is LNHNV and CDR2 is YYDKDF (reference sequence). V was trimmed by 6 bases and J by 2 bases, leaving 9 bases between them. The CDR3 loop spans 13 amino acids. This CDR3 is CATRTGYTDTQYF. As DNA, the CDR3 is TGTGCCACCAGGACTGGCTACACAGATACGCAGTATTTT.

This clone was seen once. The rearrangement uses TRBV6-9 and TRBJ2-1, with D perhaps matching TRBD1 (6 bases). V gave up 6 bases and J gave up 7 bases, with 22 bases separating them. There are 16 residues in the CDR3. Germline values: CDR1 MNHGY, CDR2 SVAAGI. DNA of the CDR3: TGTGCCAGCAGCCCCCCACCCCGACAGGTCGGGAATGAGCAGTTCTTC. Protein product: CASSPPPRQVGNEQFF.

The chain employs TRBV28 and TRBJ2-7; 8 bases align to TRBD2. J gave up 7 bases and V 7 bases, and 15 bases lay outside the gene matches. From germline, CDR1 is MDHEN and CDR2 SYDVKM. The CDR3 runs 15 residues. CDR3 sequence (DNA): TGTGCCAGCACCGTCCCGGGGGGGGGTTTTAGAGAGCAGTACTTC. It encodes CASTVPGGGFREQYF.